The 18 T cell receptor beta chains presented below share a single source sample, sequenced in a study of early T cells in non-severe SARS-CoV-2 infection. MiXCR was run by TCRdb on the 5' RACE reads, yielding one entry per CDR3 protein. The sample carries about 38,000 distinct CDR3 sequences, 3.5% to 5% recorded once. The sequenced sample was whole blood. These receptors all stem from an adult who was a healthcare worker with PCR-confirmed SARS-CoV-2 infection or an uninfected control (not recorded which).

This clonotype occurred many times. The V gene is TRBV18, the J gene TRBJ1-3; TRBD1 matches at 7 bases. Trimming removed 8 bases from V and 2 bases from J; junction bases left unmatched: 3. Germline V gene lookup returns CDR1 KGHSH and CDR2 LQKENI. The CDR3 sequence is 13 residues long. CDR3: CASRQGAGNTIYF. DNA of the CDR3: TGTGCCAGCCGACAGGGCGCTGGAAACACCATATATTTT.

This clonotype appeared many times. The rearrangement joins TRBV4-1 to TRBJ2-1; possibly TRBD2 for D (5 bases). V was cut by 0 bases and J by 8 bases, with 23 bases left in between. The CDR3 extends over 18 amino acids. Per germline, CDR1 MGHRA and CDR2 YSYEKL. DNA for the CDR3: TGCGCCAGCAGCCAAGATCCACCCGGGTGGGAGAGAATCGATGAGCAGTTCTTC. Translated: CASSQDPPGWERIDEQFF.

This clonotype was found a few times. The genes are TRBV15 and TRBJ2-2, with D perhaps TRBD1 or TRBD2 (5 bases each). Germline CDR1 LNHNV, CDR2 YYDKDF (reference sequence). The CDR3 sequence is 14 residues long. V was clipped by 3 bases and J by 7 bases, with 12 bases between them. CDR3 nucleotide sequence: TGTGCCACCAGCAGTGCCGGGGCTGTCGGGGAGCTGTTTTTT. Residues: CATSSAGAVGELFF.

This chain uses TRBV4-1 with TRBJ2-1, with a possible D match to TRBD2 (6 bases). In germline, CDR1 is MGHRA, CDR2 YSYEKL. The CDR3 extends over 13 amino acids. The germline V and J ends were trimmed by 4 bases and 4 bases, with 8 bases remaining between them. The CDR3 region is CASSPGLYNEQFF. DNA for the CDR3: TGCGCCAGCAGCCCGGGACTTTACAATGAGCAGTTCTTC.

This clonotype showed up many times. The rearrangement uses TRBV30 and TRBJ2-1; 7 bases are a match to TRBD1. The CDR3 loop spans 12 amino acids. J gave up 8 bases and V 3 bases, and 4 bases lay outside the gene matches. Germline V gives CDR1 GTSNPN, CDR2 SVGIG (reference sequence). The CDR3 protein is CAWRDRADEQFF. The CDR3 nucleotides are TGTGCCTGGAGAGACAGGGCCGATGAGCAGTTCTTC.

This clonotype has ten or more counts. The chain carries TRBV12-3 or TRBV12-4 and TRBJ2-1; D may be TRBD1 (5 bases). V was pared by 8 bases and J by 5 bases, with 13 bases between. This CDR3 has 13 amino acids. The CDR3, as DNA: TGTGCCAGCTGGCAGGGCCTCCACAATGAGCAGTTCTTC. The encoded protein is CASWQGLHNEQFF.

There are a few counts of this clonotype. The CDR3 here is CASAEGNNYGYTF. CDR3 in DNA: TGTGCCAGCGCGGAAGGAAATAACTATGGCTACACCTTC. This chain uses TRBV7-8 with TRBJ1-2; D not certain. CDR1 is SGHVS and CDR2 is FQNEAQ in the germline V gene. Between the trimmed V and J ends, which lost 8 bases and 1 base, there was a span of 11 bases. The CDR3 is 13 residues long.

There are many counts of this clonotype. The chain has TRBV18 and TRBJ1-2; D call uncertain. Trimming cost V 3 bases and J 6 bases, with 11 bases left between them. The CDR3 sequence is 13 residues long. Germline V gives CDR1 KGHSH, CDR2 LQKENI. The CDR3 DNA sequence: TGTGCCAGCTCACCGGTAGGGCCGGATGGCTACACCTTC. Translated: CASSPVGPDGYTF.

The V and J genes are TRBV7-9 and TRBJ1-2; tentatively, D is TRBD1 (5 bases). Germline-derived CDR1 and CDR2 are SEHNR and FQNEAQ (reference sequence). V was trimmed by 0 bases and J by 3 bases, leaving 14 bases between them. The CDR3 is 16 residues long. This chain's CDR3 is CASSLAGAGSDYGYTF. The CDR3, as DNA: TGTGCCAGCAGCTTAGCTGGGGCAGGGAGTGACTATGGCTACACCTTC. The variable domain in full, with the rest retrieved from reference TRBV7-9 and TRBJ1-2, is DTGVSQNPRHKITKRGQNVTFRCDPISEHNRLYWYRQTLGQGPEFLTYFQNEAQLEKSRLLSDRFSAERPKGSFSTLEIQRTEQGDSAMYLCASSLAGAGSDYGYTFGSGTRLTVV.

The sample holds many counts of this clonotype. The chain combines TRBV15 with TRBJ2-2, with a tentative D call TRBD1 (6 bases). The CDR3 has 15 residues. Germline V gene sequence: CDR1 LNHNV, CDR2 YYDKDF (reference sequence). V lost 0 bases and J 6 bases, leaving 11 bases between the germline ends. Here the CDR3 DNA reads TGTGCCACCAGCAGAGAACAGGGTCAGTCCGGGGAGCTGTTTTTT. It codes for CATSREQGQSGELFF.

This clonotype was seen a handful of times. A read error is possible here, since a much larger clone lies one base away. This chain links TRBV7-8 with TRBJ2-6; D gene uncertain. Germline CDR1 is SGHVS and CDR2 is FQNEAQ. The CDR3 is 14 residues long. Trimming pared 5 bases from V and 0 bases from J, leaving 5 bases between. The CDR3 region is CASSPASGANVLTF. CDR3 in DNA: TGTGCCAGCAGCCCAGCCTCTGGGGCCAACGTCCTGACTTTC.

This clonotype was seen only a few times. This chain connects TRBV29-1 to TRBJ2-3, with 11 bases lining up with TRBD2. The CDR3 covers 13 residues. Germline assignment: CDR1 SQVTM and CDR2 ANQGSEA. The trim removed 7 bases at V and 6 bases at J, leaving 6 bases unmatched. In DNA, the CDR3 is TGCAGCGGCACTAGCGGGGGTCGGGATACGCAGTATTTT. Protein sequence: CSGTSGGRDTQYF.

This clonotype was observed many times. The CDR3 DNA is TGTGCCAGCAGCAAATCCAATCAGCCCCAGCATTTT. Translating it yields CASSKSNQPQHF. The V gene is TRBV12-3 or TRBV12-4, the J gene TRBJ1-5, with D hard to call. The CDR3 has 12 residues. V lost 6 bases, J lost 3 bases, and 6 bases lay in between.

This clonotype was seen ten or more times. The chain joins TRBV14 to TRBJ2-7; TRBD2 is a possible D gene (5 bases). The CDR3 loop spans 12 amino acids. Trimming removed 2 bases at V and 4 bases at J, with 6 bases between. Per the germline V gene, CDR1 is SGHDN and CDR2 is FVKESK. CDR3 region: CASSQKRYEQYF. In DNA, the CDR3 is TGTGCCAGCAGCCAAAAGCGGTACGAGCAGTACTTC.

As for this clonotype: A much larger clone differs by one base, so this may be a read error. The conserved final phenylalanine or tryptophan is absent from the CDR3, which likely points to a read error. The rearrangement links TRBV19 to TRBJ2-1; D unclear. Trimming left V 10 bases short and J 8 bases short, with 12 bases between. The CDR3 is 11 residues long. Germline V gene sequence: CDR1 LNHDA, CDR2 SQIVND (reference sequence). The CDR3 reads CATRYVDEQFI. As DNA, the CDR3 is TGTGCCACCCGATATGTGGATGAGCAGTTCATC.

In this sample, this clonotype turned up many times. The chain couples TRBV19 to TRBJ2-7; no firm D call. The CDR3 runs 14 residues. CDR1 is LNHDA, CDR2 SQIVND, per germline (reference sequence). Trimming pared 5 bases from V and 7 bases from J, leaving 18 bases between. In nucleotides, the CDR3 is TGTGCCAGTAGTCCCTGGGCAGGCCGCTGGGAGCAGTACTTC. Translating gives CASSPWAGRWEQYF.

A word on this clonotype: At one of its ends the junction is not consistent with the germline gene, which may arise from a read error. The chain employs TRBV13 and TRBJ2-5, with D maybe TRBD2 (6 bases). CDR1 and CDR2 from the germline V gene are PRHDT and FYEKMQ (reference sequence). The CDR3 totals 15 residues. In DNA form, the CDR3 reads TGTGCCAGCAGCCTAGGCCGGGGAGGCGCGGAGACCCAGTACTTC. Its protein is CASSLGRGGAETQYF.

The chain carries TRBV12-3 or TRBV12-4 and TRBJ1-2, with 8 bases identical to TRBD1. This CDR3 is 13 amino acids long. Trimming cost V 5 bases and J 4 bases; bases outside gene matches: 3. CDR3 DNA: TGTGCCAGCAGTCCGGGACAGGTCTATGGCTACACCTTC. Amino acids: CASSPGQVYGYTF.